The clone carrying this TCR beta chain was detected only once. No antigen is known for it. This specimen belongs to a study of graft-versus-host responses after intestinal transplantation. Repertoires were generated with immunoSEQ multiplex PCR, while TCRdb's copy carries only in-frame clones and drops some. This table has some 120,000 clones, 90% appearing once. Germline lookup yields CDR1 LNHNV and CDR2 YYDKDF (reference sequence). This CDR3 is built from 15 residues. V shed 8 bases and J 2 bases; nucleotides not matched to a gene: 9. The gene calls are TRBV15 and TRBJ1-1; 9 bases line up with TRBD1. The clonotype was recovered from a human donor who received an intestinal transplant. This specimen was unstimulated CD4+ T cells sorted from spleen or lymph node cells, taken before intestinal transplant. The CDR3 region is CATAVDRGYNTEAFF. The DNA for the CDR3 is TGTGCCACCGCGGTGGACAGGGGATATAACACTGAAGCTTTCTTT.